The 23 T cell receptor beta chains below come from one sample, sequenced in a study of blood T cell repertoires in COVID-19. TCRdb keeps only in-frame clones here, not all; method: immunoSEQ multiplex PCR. The profile shows 130,000 to 150,000 clones, about 84% of them singletons. The sequencing sample was made of peripheral blood. These receptors were obtained from a woman of 80 years or more in a cohort sampled during active or convalescent COVID-19.

The chain employs TRBV7-3 and TRBJ1-1, with D maybe TRBD1 (5 bases). Germline V gene lookup returns CDR1 SGHTA and CDR2 FQGTGA. The CDR3 has 16 amino acids. V lost 5 bases and J 4 bases, leaving 20 bases between the germline ends. The CDR3 DNA reads as TGTGCCAGCAGCCCGCAGACCACCCTGGGGGGCACTGAAGCTTTCTTT. Its protein product is CASSPQTTLGGTEAFF.

The CDR3 reads CASSSPGYNQPQHF. The DNA of the CDR3 is TGTGCCAGCAGTTCCCCGGGGTACAATCAGCCCCAGCATTTT. The V call is TRBV28, the J call TRBJ1-5; D is ambiguous. This CDR3 spans 14 amino acids. V lost 4 bases to trimming and J lost 3 bases, with 10 bases between them. Germline CDR1 and CDR2: MDHEN and SYDVKM. The full variable domain, rest sourced from reference TRBV28 and TRBJ1-5, is DVKVTQSSRYLVKRTGEKVFLECVQDMDHENMFWYRQDPGLGLRLIYFSYDVKMKEKGDIPEGYSVSREKKERFSLILESASTNQTSMYLCASSSPGYNQPQHFGDGTRLSIL.

This chain uses TRBV7-3 with TRBJ2-1, with a possible D match to TRBD1 (8 bases). V lost 5 bases to trimming and J lost 2 bases, with 13 bases between them. From germline, CDR1 is SGHTA and CDR2 FQGTGA. The CDR3 is 15 amino acids. For the CDR3, the DNA is TGTGCCAGCAGCCCACAGGGGGGGACCTACAATGAGCAGTTCTTC. Its protein product is CASSPQGGTYNEQFF.

V is TRBV14 and J is TRBJ1-2; D not certain. V gave up 4 bases and J gave up 4 bases, with 7 bases separating them. CDR3 size: 12 residues. CDR1 and CDR2 (germline): SGHDN, FVKESK. The CDR3 bases are TGTGCCAGCAGCCGCGGTGGCTATGGCTACACCTTC. It is translated as CASSRGGYGYTF. Using reference TRBV14 and TRBJ1-2 for the parts outside the CDR3, the full variable domain is EAGVTQFPSHSVIEKGQTVTLRCDPISGHDNLYWYRRVMGKEIKFLLHFVKESKQDESGMPNNRFLAERTGGTYSTLKVQPAELEDSGVYFCASSRGGYGYTFGSGTRLTVV.

This sequence joins TRBV6-5 and TRBJ1-6, with TRBD1 matching 7 bases. Germline trimming cut 0 bases from V and 4 bases from J; bases unmatched to any gene: 3. CDR3 size: 16 residues. Germline V CDR1 and CDR2: MNHEY, SVGAGI. CDR3 DNA sequence: TGTGCCAGCAGTTACTCGAGGACAGGTTATAATTCACCCCTCCACTTT. Translation gives CASSYSRTGYNSPLHF.

This sequence joins TRBV19 and TRBJ1-2, with a weak D call TRBD1 (6 bases). Germline loops: CDR1 LNHDA, CDR2 SQIVND (reference sequence). Trimming stripped 7 bases from V and 4 bases from J, with 7 bases between. This CDR3 has 11 residues. In DNA form, the CDR3 reads TGTGCCAGTATGGGGGCCTATGGCTACACCTTC. Its translation: CASMGAYGYTF.

CDR3 coding DNA: TGTGCCAGCAGCCAAAGGGGAATACAGGAAAACTATGGCTACACCTTC. Protein: CASSQRGIQENYGYTF. The genes are TRBV3-1 (or the pseudogene TRBV3-2) and TRBJ1-2, with a weak D call TRBD1 (5 bases). The germline V gene has CDR1 LGHDT and CDR2 YNNKEL (reference sequence). CDR3 size: 16 residues. V was clipped by 2 bases and J by 2 bases, with 15 bases between them.

This clone was counted once. The rearrangement uses TRBV6-5 and TRBJ2-1; D possibly corresponds to TRBD2 (6 bases). The CDR3 covers 15 residues. Trimming left V 6 bases short and J 7 bases short, with 19 bases between. Per germline, CDR1 MNHEY and CDR2 SVGAGI. CDR3 in amino acids: CASSRRGYGGNEQFF. The CDR3 bases are TGTGCCAGCAGCCGCCGGGGATACGGGGGTAATGAGCAGTTCTTC.

This clone was seen many times. The chain is built from TRBV7-9 and TRBJ1-2; D is perhaps TRBD1 (6 bases). Trimming took 7 bases from V and 4 from J, leaving 19 bases between them. CDR1 is SEHNR, CDR2 FQNEAQ, per germline (reference sequence). The CDR3 runs 15 residues. As DNA, the CDR3 is TGTGCCAGCACCCAATCTACAACAGGGATCTATGGCTACACCTTC. Protein product: CASTQSTTGIYGYTF.

CDR3 amino acids: CASSWDFNTEAFF. CDR3 sequence (DNA): TGTGCCAGCAGCTGGGACTTTAACACTGAAGCTTTCTTT. V is TRBV14 and J is TRBJ1-1, with D perhaps matching TRBD1 (5 bases). CDR1 and CDR2 (germline): SGHDN, FVKESK. The germline V and J ends were trimmed by 5 bases and 2 bases, with 9 bases remaining between them. This CDR3 comprises 13 residues.

The chain is built from TRBV7-9 and TRBJ1-1; TRBD1 aligns across 11 bases. With 4 bases clipped from V and 5 bases from J, the junction kept 6 bases outside the gene matches. The CDR3 contains 15 residues. Germline V lookup: CDR1 SEHNR, CDR2 FQNEAQ (reference sequence). Here the CDR3 reads CASSYGTGGRTEAFF. As DNA, the CDR3 is TGTGCCAGCAGCTATGGGACAGGGGGTCGGACTGAAGCTTTCTTT.

The J gene is TRBJ2-5, the V gene TRBV2; 7 bases match TRBD1. With 4 bases clipped from V and 2 bases from J, the junction kept 7 bases outside the gene matches. The germline CDR1 and CDR2 sequences are SNHLY and FYNNEI. The CDR3 is 15 residues long. CDR3 residues: CASSGPGQKQETQYF. In DNA form, the CDR3 reads TGTGCCAGCAGTGGACCGGGACAGAAACAAGAGACCCAGTACTTC. Variable domain in full (rest from reference TRBV2 and TRBJ2-5): EPEVTQTPSHQVTQMGQEVILRCVPISNHLYFYWYRQILGQKVEFLVSFYNNEISEKSEIFDDQFSVERPDGSNFTLKIRSTKLEDSAMYFCASSGPGQKQETQYFGPGTRLLVL.

The rearrangement joins TRBV3-1 (or the pseudogene TRBV3-2) to TRBJ2-5, with D unresolved. CDR3 length equals 15 residues. The V gene's germline CDR1 is LGHDT and CDR2 YNNKEL (reference sequence). V lost 4 bases, J lost 4 bases, and 16 bases lay in between. This CDR3 is CASSRDLFSSETQYF. DNA of the CDR3: TGTGCCAGCAGCCGAGACCTCTTTAGCTCAGAGACCCAGTACTTC.

This clone occurred once. A read error may account for a junction end that differs from germline. The chain has TRBV12-3 or TRBV12-4 and TRBJ1-2, with no clear D. This CDR3 has 12 amino acids. CDR3 in DNA: TGTGCCAGCAGTCTCGGACGGGATTCGGGTGCCTTC. Translating it yields CASSLGRDSGAF.

This chain joins TRBV9 and TRBJ1-2; no reliable D call. CDR1 and CDR2 from the germline V gene are SGDLS and YYNGEE. This CDR3 contains 14 residues. The germline V and J ends were trimmed by 0 bases and 0 bases, with 6 bases remaining between them. The CDR3 loop is CASSVVAANYGYTF. DNA for the CDR3: TGTGCCAGCAGCGTAGTCGCAGCTAACTATGGCTACACCTTC.

The V and J genes are TRBV4-1 and TRBJ1-1, with D perhaps matching TRBD1 (5 bases). The germline V and J ends were trimmed by 3 bases and 1 base, with 15 bases remaining between them. The CDR3 loop spans 16 amino acids. CDR1 and CDR2 from the germline V gene are MGHRA and YSYEKL. The CDR3 is CASSHVSGHTNTEAFF. CDR3 nucleotide sequence: TGCGCCAGCAGCCACGTGTCCGGACACACGAACACTGAAGCTTTCTTT.

This clone was counted a single time. J is TRBJ1-1 and V is TRBV2; D uncertain. Deletions cut 7 bases from V and 1 base from J, with 13 bases between. Per the germline V gene, CDR1 is SNHLY and CDR2 is FYNNEI. The CDR3 totals 14 residues. The CDR3 sequence: CASIGSATNTEAFF. CDR3 DNA: TGTGCCAGCATTGGGTCAGCGACGAACACTGAAGCTTTCTTT.

The chain uses TRBV12-3 or TRBV12-4 and TRBJ1-5; D is uncertain. Trimming cost V 5 bases and J 4 bases, with 9 bases left between them. The length of the CDR3 is 13 residues. CDR3 loop: CASSLRENQPQHF. DNA for the CDR3: TGTGCCAGCAGTCTTCGCGAAAATCAGCCCCAGCATTTT.

J is TRBJ1-2 and V is TRBV11-2; D gene unclear. This CDR3 has 11 amino acids. Germline V gene data show CDR1 as SGHAT and CDR2 as FQNNGV. V was trimmed by 11 bases and J by 6 bases, leaving 13 bases between them. CDR3 DNA: TGTGCCGCGAGCGGGGTACATGGCTACACCTTC. This gives the protein CAASGVHGYTF.

The chain employs TRBV19 and TRBJ2-1; TRBD2 matches 9 bases. V shed 7 bases and J 8 bases; nucleotides not matched to a gene: 15. This CDR3 comprises 16 residues. The germline V gene has CDR1 LNHDA and CDR2 SQIVND (reference sequence). The CDR3 DNA follows: TGTGCCAGTAATCAAAGGGGCGCGGGGGGGCGGTATGAGCAGTTCTTC. Its translation is CASNQRGAGGRYEQFF.

This clone has just one count. The chain has TRBV5-1 and TRBJ2-3; 8 bases match TRBD2. Germline assignment: CDR1 SGHRS and CDR2 YFSETQ. This CDR3 is built from 18 residues. The J segment lost 0 bases and the V segment lost 5 bases, leaving 14 bases of the junction unmatched. CDR3 nucleotide sequence: TGCGCCAGCAGGGATTCTTCGGCGGGACTAGGCAGCACAGATACGCAGTATTTT. This encodes CASRDSSAGLGSTDTQYF. Combining the CDR3 with reference TRBV5-1 and TRBJ2-3 gives the whole variable domain KAGVTQTPRYLIKTRGQQVTLSCSPISGHRSVSWYQQTPGQGLQFLFEYFSETQRNKGNFPGRFSGRQFSNSRSEMNVSTLELGDSALYLCASRDSSAGLGSTDTQYFGPGTRLTVL.

The chain joins TRBV19 to TRBJ2-7; the D gene is possibly TRBD1 (5 bases). The CDR3 spans 14 residues. Germline CDR1 is LNHDA and CDR2 is SQIVND (reference sequence). Deletions cut 5 bases from V and 1 base from J, with 12 bases between. This CDR3 is CASSFIAGSYEQYF. CDR3 DNA sequence: TGTGCCAGTAGTTTTATCGCAGGGTCCTACGAGCAGTACTTC.

V usage is TRBV10-3 and J usage is TRBJ2-1, with a tentative D call TRBD2 (6 bases). The CDR3 has 15 amino acids. The V and J ends lost 3 bases and 3 bases respectively, with 12 bases between them. Germline V gene sequence: CDR1 ENHRY, CDR2 SYGVKD. CDR3 nucleotide sequence: TGTGCCATCAGTGATGGGCGGGGATTCTACAATGAGCAGTTCTTC. This sequence encodes CAISDGRGFYNEQFF.